This T cell receptor beta chain is from a study of control samples from healthy donors and cancer patients. J was trimmed by 5 bases and V by 10 bases; bases with no gene match: 4. The CDR3 is 13 amino acids. Germline V gives CDR1 ENHRY, CDR2 SYGVKD. Sequenced by immunoSEQ multiplex PCR; TCRdb stores in-frame clones only, minus some. The table records about 150,000 clones, over 90% of them present only once. This receptor was identified in a man aged 50 to 60 in good health. This chain joins TRBV10-3 and TRBJ1-6, with TRBD1 matching over 8 bases. Sequenced input: blood. The CDR3: CATRQGNNSPLHF. In DNA form, the CDR3 reads TGTGCCACCCGACAGGGGAATAATTCACCCCTCCACTTT.